Listed below are T cell receptor beta chains from one sample, sequenced in a study of somatic mutations in cytotoxic T cells in rheumatoid arthritis. Profiling relied on immunoSEQ multiplex PCR, and the TCRdb table lists in-frame clones only, not all of them. The sample lists 15,000 or so clones, about 80% occurring once. Sequencing used CD8+ T cells sorted from blood. These receptors were taken from an adult with rheumatoid arthritis. Each CDR3 is given with its conserved first and last residue. The order of the fields is V gene, D gene, clone size, J gene, CDR3 DNA, CDR3 protein. D genes are given only for firm matches. Expanded clones are given a class, and other clones once, few, many or no size at all.

v_gene: TRBV30; d_gene: .; abundance: .; j_gene: TRBJ2-1; CDR3nt: TGTGCCTGGTTCAGGACTCGTGTCCGGCCGTTCTTC; CDR3aa: CAWFRTRVRPFF
v_gene: TRBV5-4; d_gene: .; abundance: .; j_gene: TRBJ2-7; CDR3nt: TGTGCCAGCAGCGTGGGCTACGAGCAGTACTTC; CDR3aa: CASSVGYEQYF
v_gene: TRBV4-2; d_gene: .; abundance: .; j_gene: TRBJ1-1; CDR3nt: TGTGCCAGCAGCTTGTCGAGGGTGAACACTGAAGCTTTCTTT; CDR3aa: CASSLSRVNTEAFF
v_gene: TRBV7-9; d_gene: TRBD1; abundance: .; j_gene: TRBJ2-1; CDR3nt: TGTGCCAGCAGCTACACCGGGACAGGGAGTGGTGAGCAGTTCTTC; CDR3aa: CASSYTGTGSGEQFF
v_gene: TRBV7-9; d_gene: TRBD2; abundance: .; j_gene: TRBJ2-3; CDR3nt: TGTGCCAGCAGCCCAGAGGGGACTAGAGTGGGTACGCAGTATTTT; CDR3aa: CASSPEGTRVGTQYF
v_gene: TRBV4-1; d_gene: .; abundance: once; j_gene: TRBJ1-1; CDR3nt: TGCGCCAGCAGGCATCAGAGCCCGAACACTGAAGCTTTCTTT; CDR3aa: CASRHQSPNTEAFF
v_gene: TRBV13; d_gene: .; abundance: .; j_gene: TRBJ2-3; CDR3nt: TGTGCCAGCAGCTTAGTGGCGGGGCGAACTCATAGCACAGATACGCAGTATTTT; CDR3aa: CASSLVAGRTHSTDTQYF
v_gene: TRBV14; d_gene: TRBD2; abundance: .; j_gene: TRBJ2-1; CDR3nt: TGTGCCAGCAGCCAGGGCGGGGGGAGCAGTGAGCAGTTCTTC; CDR3aa: CASSQGGGSSEQFF
v_gene: TRBV2; d_gene: .; abundance: .; j_gene: TRBJ2-7; CDR3nt: TGTGCCAGCAGTACAGAAGCCTACGAGCAGTACTTC; CDR3aa: CASSTEAYEQYF
v_gene: TRBV7-6; d_gene: .; abundance: .; j_gene: TRBJ1-5; CDR3nt: TGTGCCAGCAGCTTAGGGCCAGAAAGCAATCAGCCCCAGCATTTT; CDR3aa: CASSLGPESNQPQHF
v_gene: TRBV7-9; d_gene: TRBD2; abundance: .; j_gene: TRBJ2-7; CDR3nt: TGTGCCAGCAGCCTAGCGGCCAGGAGCTCCTACGAGCAGTACTTC; CDR3aa: CASSLAARSSYEQYF
v_gene: TRBV25-1; d_gene: .; abundance: .; j_gene: TRBJ2-1; CDR3nt: TGTGCCAGCAGTACGCCGGGACGGTTTGAAGAGCAGTTCTTC; CDR3aa: CASSTPGRFEEQFF
v_gene: TRBV11-2; d_gene: .; abundance: .; j_gene: TRBJ2-6; CDR3nt: TGTGCCAGCAGCCCCGGGATTTTTGTGTCTGGGGCCAACGTCCTGACTTTC; CDR3aa: CASSPGIFVSGANVLTF
v_gene: TRBV5-1; d_gene: TRBD2; abundance: .; j_gene: TRBJ2-3; CDR3nt: TGCGCCAGCAGCTACCGGGGAGGGGTCACAGATACGCAGTATTTT; CDR3aa: CASSYRGGVTDTQYF
v_gene: TRBV7-6; d_gene: .; abundance: .; j_gene: TRBJ2-5; CDR3nt: TGTGCCAGCAGCTTAGTTGGCGGAGGACCACACGGGGAGACCCAGTACTTC; CDR3aa: CASSLVGGGPHGETQYF
v_gene: TRBV9; d_gene: .; abundance: .; j_gene: TRBJ2-7; CDR3nt: TGTGCCAGCAGCCCCCGGGACGGCCTTGACGAGCAGTACTTC; CDR3aa: CASSPRDGLDEQYF
v_gene: TRBV19; d_gene: .; abundance: .; j_gene: TRBJ2-7; CDR3nt: TGTGCCAGTAGTCTCGGCCAGGGCCTCTCCTACGAGCAGTACTTC; CDR3aa: CASSLGQGLSYEQYF
v_gene: TRBV7-8; d_gene: .; abundance: .; j_gene: TRBJ2-3; CDR3nt: TGTGCCAGCAGCTTAGTCTTGGGTGGCACAGATACGCAGTATTTT; CDR3aa: CASSLVLGGTDTQYF
v_gene: TRBV5-1; d_gene: .; abundance: .; j_gene: TRBJ2-1; CDR3nt: TGCGCCAGCAGCTTACGGGGTACCTACAATGAGCAGTTCTTC; CDR3aa: CASSLRGTYNEQFF
v_gene: TRBV19; d_gene: .; abundance: .; j_gene: TRBJ2-7; CDR3nt: TGTGCCAGTGGAAGCGGCCTTTCCTACGAGCAGTACTTC; CDR3aa: CASGSGLSYEQYF
v_gene: TRBV29-1; d_gene: .; abundance: .; j_gene: TRBJ1-4; CDR3nt: TGCAGCGTTGGAAGAGTGGAGGATGAAAAACTGTTTTTT; CDR3aa: CSVGRVEDEKLFF
v_gene: TRBV14; d_gene: TRBD2; abundance: .; j_gene: TRBJ2-7; CDR3nt: TGTGCCAGCAGCCCGAGGAGCGGGAGGGGGCTCTACGAGCAGTACTTC; CDR3aa: CASSPRSGRGLYEQYF
v_gene: TRBV6-5; d_gene: .; abundance: .; j_gene: TRBJ2-7; CDR3nt: TGTGCCAGCAGTGACTACAACGAGCAGTACTTC; CDR3aa: CASSDYNEQYF
v_gene: TRBV15; d_gene: TRBD1; abundance: .; j_gene: TRBJ2-2; CDR3nt: TGTGCCACCAGCAGTCCAACAGGGGTCACCGGGGAGCTGTTTTTT; CDR3aa: CATSSPTGVTGELFF
v_gene: TRBV4-1; d_gene: .; abundance: few; j_gene: TRBJ1-4; CDR3nt: TGCGCCAGCAGCCCACCGACGGAAGAGAATGAAAAACTGTTTTTT; CDR3aa: CASSPPTEENEKLFF
v_gene: TRBV7-6; d_gene: TRBD1; abundance: once; j_gene: TRBJ2-2; CDR3nt: TGTGCCAGCAGTCCACCCGGGACAGGGGGCGATTGGAACACCGGGGAGCTGTTTTTT; CDR3aa: CASSPPGTGGDWNTGELFF
v_gene: TRBV11-3; d_gene: TRBD1; abundance: .; j_gene: TRBJ2-1; CDR3nt: TGTGCCAGCAGCCCCCCCGGGACAGGGGGATGGAGTAGATTTGAGCAGTTCTTC; CDR3aa: CASSPPGTGGWSRFEQFF
v_gene: TRBV7-8; d_gene: .; abundance: .; j_gene: TRBJ2-3; CDR3nt: TGTGCCAGCAGCTTACTAAAAAGCACAGATACGCAGTATTTT; CDR3aa: CASSLLKSTDTQYF
v_gene: TRBV9; d_gene: .; abundance: .; j_gene: TRBJ2-1; CDR3nt: TGTGCCAGCAGCGTAAGTCTGGTAGGTGAGCAGTTCTTC; CDR3aa: CASSVSLVGEQFF
v_gene: TRBV6-5; d_gene: TRBD2; abundance: .; j_gene: TRBJ2-3; CDR3nt: TGTGCCAGCAGTTACGCGGGAGGGCCATATACGCAGTATTTT; CDR3aa: CASSYAGGPYTQYF
v_gene: TRBV7-6; d_gene: TRBD2; abundance: .; j_gene: TRBJ2-1; CDR3nt: TGTGCCAGCAGCTTAGGCGGGGGGATTAACAATGAGCAGTTCTTC; CDR3aa: CASSLGGGINNEQFF
v_gene: TRBV19; d_gene: TRBD1; abundance: .; j_gene: TRBJ1-2; CDR3nt: TGTGCCAGTAGACAGGGGGCCGTTGGCTACACCTTC; CDR3aa: CASRQGAVGYTF
v_gene: TRBV10-3; d_gene: .; abundance: .; j_gene: TRBJ2-3; CDR3nt: TGTGCCATCACAACAAATCCCTCCGATACGCAGTATTTT; CDR3aa: CAITTNPSDTQYF
v_gene: TRBV4-1; d_gene: .; abundance: .; j_gene: TRBJ1-6; CDR3nt: TGCGCCAGCAGCCAAGACAGGGGCCCCAGTTCACCCCTCCACTTT; CDR3aa: CASSQDRGPSSPLHF
v_gene: TRBV2; d_gene: TRBD1; abundance: .; j_gene: TRBJ1-6; CDR3nt: TGTGCCAGCATGGGGACAGTCTTGTATAATTCACCCCTCCACTTT; CDR3aa: CASMGTVLYNSPLHF
v_gene: TRBV6-6; d_gene: .; abundance: .; j_gene: TRBJ2-6; CDR3nt: TGTGCCAGCAGCCGTGATGGCTCTGGGGCCAACGTCCTGACTTTC; CDR3aa: CASSRDGSGANVLTF
v_gene: TRBV30; d_gene: .; abundance: .; j_gene: TRBJ2-5; CDR3nt: TGTGCCTGGAGTTGGGGTGACAGGTATCAAGAGACCCAGTACTTC; CDR3aa: CAWSWGDRYQETQYF
v_gene: TRBV5-1; d_gene: .; abundance: .; j_gene: TRBJ1-1; CDR3nt: TGCGCCAGCAGCTTGGCGGTCGAGAACACTGAAGCTTTCTTT; CDR3aa: CASSLAVENTEAFF
v_gene: TRBV7-6; d_gene: .; abundance: .; j_gene: TRBJ2-3; CDR3nt: TGTGCCAGCAGCTTAGGACAGCCTTCTAGCACAGATACGCAGTATTTT; CDR3aa: CASSLGQPSSTDTQYF
v_gene: TRBV27; d_gene: TRBD2; abundance: once; j_gene: TRBJ2-5; CDR3nt: TGTGCCAGCTCTTTGGCGGGAGAGCAGACCCAGTACTTC; CDR3aa: CASSLAGEQTQYF
v_gene: TRBV4-1; d_gene: .; abundance: once; j_gene: TRBJ1-5; CDR3nt: TGCGCCAGCAGCCAAGATGGGGGATATCAGCCCCAGCATTTT; CDR3aa: CASSQDGGYQPQHF
v_gene: TRBV4-1; d_gene: .; abundance: .; j_gene: TRBJ1-2; CDR3nt: TGCGCCAGCAGCCAAGTGGTCAGGGCGGACTATGGCTACACCTTC; CDR3aa: CASSQVVRADYGYTF
v_gene: TRBV7-8; d_gene: .; abundance: .; j_gene: TRBJ2-7; CDR3nt: TGTGCCAGCAGCTTAGAGGGGGGGGCTAGCTACGAGCAGTACTTC; CDR3aa: CASSLEGGASYEQYF
v_gene: TRBV29-1; d_gene: .; abundance: .; j_gene: TRBJ2-2; CDR3nt: TGCAGCGTTGGGGGAGGTCCCGCGAACACCGGGGAGCTGTTTTTT; CDR3aa: CSVGGGPANTGELFF
v_gene: TRBV4-2; d_gene: TRBD1; abundance: .; j_gene: TRBJ1-1; CDR3nt: TGTGCCAGCAGAACAGGGGGCCCGAACACTGAAGCTTTCTTT; CDR3aa: CASRTGGPNTEAFF
v_gene: TRBV2; d_gene: TRBD1; abundance: .; j_gene: TRBJ2-7; CDR3nt: TGTGCCAGCAGTAAATGGAAGGGGGCATCCTACGAGCAGTACTTC; CDR3aa: CASSKWKGASYEQYF
v_gene: TRBV11-2; d_gene: .; abundance: .; j_gene: TRBJ1-1; CDR3nt: TGTGCCAGCAGCTCCGTTGTACAAATGAACACTGAAGCTTTCTTT; CDR3aa: CASSSVVQMNTEAFF